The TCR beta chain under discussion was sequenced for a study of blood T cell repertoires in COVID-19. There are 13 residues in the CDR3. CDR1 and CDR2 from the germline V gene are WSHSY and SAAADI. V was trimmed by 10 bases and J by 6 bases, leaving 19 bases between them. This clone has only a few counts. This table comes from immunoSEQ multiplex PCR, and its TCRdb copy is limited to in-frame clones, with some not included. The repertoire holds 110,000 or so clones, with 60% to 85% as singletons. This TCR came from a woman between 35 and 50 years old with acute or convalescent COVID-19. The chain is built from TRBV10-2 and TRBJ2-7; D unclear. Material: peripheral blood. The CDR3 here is CATLRPDTVEQYF. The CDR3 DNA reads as TGCGCCACCCTCAGACCCGACACGGTCGAGCAGTACTTC.